What follows is one TCR beta chain and its context. The target antigen is unknown. Use of 60 Vbeta and 13 Jbeta primers characterized the PCR. Profiling relied on immunoSEQ multiplex PCR, and the TCRdb table lists in-frame clones only, not all of them. The table has more than 250,000 clones, 80% to 90% seen once. These data originate in a study of cytomegalovirus exposure and HLA in healthy donors. Study-level information: Among about 400 genotyped donors, around 82% fell in the Caucasian-associated ancestry cluster.

General study results and limits: What was likely a sequencing artifact was a cluster of highly shared sequence variants. Associated with cytomegalovirus, according to the listing, were around 170 TCR beta chains.

The specimen sequenced was PBMCs. This TCR was sampled from a woman aged 18-29 years in good health and CMV-seronegative.

CDR3 region: CASSLVRRGRQETQYF. The CDR3 DNA reads as TGTGCCAGCAGCTTAGTTCGGCGGGGACGCCAAGAGACCCAGTACTTC. The J gene is TRBJ2-5, the V gene TRBV7-6, with D possibly matching TRBD2 (6 bases). Germline values: CDR1 SGHVS, CDR2 FNYEAQ. The length of the CDR3 is 16 residues. The ends were cut back, 1 base at V and 1 base at J, with 13 bases in the middle.